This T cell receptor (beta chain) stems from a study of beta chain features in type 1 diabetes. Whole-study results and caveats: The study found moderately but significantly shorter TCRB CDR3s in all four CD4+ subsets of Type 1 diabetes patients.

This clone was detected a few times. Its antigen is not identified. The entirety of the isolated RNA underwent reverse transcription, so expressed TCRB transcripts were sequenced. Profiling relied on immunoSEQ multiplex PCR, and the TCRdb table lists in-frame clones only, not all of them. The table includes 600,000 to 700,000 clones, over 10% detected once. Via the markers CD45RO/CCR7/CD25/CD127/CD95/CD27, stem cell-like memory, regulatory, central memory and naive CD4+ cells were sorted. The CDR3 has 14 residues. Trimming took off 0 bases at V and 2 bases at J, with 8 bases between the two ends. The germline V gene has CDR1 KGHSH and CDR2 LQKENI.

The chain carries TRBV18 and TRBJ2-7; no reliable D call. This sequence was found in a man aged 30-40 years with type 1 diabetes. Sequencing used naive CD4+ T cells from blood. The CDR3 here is CASSPPFQPYEQYF. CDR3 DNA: TGTGCCAGCTCACCACCGTTTCAACCCTACGAGCAGTACTTC.